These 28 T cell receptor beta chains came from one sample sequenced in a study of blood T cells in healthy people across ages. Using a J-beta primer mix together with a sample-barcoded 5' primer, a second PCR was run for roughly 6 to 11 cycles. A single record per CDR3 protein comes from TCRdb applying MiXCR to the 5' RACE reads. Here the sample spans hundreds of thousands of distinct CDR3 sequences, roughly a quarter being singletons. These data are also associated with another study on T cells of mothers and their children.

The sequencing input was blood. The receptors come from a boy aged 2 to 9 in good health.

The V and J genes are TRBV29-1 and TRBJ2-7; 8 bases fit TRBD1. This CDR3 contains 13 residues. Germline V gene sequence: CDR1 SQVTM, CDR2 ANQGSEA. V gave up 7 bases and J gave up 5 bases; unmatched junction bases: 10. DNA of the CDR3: TGCAGCGCCAGAGACAGGGGTTACCACGAGCAGTACTTC. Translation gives CSARDRGYHEQYF.

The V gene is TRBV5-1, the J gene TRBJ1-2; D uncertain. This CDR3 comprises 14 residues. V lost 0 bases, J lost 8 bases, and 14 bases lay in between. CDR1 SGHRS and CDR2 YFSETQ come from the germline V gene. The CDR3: CASSLVRQPAGYTF. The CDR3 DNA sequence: TGCGCCAGCAGCTTGGTACGGCAGCCTGCCGGCTACACCTTC.

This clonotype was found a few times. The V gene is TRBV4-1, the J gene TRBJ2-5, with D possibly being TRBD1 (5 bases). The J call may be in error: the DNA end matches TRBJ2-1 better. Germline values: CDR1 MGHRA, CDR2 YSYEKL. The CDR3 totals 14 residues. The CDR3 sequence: CASSRPTQGNEQFF. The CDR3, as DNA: TGCGCCAGCAGCCGCCCGACTCAGGGAAATGAGCAGTTCTTC.

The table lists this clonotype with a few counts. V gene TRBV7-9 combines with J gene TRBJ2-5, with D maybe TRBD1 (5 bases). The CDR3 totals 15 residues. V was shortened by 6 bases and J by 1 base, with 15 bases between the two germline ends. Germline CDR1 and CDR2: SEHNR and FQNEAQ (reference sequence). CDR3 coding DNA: TGTGCCAGCAGGGATGTGGGGCACCTCCAAGAGACCCAGTACTTC. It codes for CASRDVGHLQETQYF.

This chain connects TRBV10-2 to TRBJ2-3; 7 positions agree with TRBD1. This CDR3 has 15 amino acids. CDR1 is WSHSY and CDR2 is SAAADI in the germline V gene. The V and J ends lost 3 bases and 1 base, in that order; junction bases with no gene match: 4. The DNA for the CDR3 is TGCGCCAGCAGTGATCGGCAGGGGGGCACAGATACGCAGTATTTT. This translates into CASSDRQGGTDTQYF.

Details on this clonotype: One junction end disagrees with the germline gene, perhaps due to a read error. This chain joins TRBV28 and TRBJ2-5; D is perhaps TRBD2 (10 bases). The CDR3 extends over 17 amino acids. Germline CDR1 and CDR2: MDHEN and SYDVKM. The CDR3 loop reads CASKGTGIVAGGPEQCF. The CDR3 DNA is TGTGCCAGCAAAGGGACAGGGATAGTAGCGGGAGGACCCGAGCAGTGCTTC.

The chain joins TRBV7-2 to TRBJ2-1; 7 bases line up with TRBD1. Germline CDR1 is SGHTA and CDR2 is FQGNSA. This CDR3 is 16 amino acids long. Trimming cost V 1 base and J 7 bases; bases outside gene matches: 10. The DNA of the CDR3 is TGTGCCAGCAGCTTAGTTTCCCGACAGGGAAAGAATGAGCAGTTCTTC. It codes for CASSLVSRQGKNEQFF.

CDR3 amino acids: CASSAYQGARSGANVLTF. For the CDR3, the DNA is TGTGCCAGCAGCGCCTACCAGGGGGCGCGCTCTGGGGCCAACGTCCTGACTTTC. This sequence joins TRBV7-2 and TRBJ2-6; 8 nucleotides match TRBD1. Unmatched junction bases numbered 9, after V lost 5 bases and J lost 0 bases. The CDR3 covers 18 residues. The germline V gene encodes CDR1 SGHTA and CDR2 FQGNSA. The full variable domain, in which reference TRBV7-2 and TRBJ2-6 provide the parts outside the CDR3, is GAGVSQSPSNKVTEKGKDVELRCDPISGHTALYWYRQSLGQGLEFLIYFQGNSAPDKSGLPSDRFSAERTGGSVSTLTIQRTQQEDSAVYLCASSAYQGARSGANVLTFGAGSRLTVL.

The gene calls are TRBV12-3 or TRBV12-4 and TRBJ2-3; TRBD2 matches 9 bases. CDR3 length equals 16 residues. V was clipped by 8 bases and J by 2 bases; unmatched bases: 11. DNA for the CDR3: TGTGCCAGCGGGATTATAGCGGGAGTGGTCACAGATACGCAGTATTTT. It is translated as CASGIIAGVVTDTQYF.

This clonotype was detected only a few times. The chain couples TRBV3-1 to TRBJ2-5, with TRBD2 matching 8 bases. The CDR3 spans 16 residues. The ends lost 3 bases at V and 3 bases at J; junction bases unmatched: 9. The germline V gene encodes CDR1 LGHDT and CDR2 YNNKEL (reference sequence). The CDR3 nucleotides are TGTGCCAGCAGCCACGTCAGCGGGGGCGGGGAAGAGACCCAGTACTTC. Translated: CASSHVSGGGEETQYF.

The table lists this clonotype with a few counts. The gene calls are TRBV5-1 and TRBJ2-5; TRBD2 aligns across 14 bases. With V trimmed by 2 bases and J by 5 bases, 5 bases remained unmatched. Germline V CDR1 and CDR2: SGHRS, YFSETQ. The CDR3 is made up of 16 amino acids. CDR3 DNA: TGCGCCAGCAGCTTCGGACTAGCGGGAGGAACGGAGACCCAGTACTTC. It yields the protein CASSFGLAGGTETQYF. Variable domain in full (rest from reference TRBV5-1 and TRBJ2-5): KAGVTQTPRYLIKTRGQQVTLSCSPISGHRSVSWYQQTPGQGLQFLFEYFSETQRNKGNFPGRFSGRQFSNSRSEMNVSTLELGDSALYLCASSFGLAGGTETQYFGPGTRLLVL.

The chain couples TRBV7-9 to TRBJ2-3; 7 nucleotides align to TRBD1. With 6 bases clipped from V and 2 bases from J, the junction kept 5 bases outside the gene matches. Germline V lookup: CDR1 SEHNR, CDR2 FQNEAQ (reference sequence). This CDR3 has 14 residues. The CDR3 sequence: CASRAGGITDTQYF. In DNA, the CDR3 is TGTGCCAGCAGGGCAGGGGGTATCACAGATACGCAGTATTTT.

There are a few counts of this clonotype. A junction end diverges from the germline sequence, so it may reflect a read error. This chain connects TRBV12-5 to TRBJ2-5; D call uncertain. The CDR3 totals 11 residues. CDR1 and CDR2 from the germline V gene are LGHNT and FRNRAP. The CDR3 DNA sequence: TGTGCTAGTGGTAACACCCCCGTTGTGCACTTC. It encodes CASGNTPVVHF. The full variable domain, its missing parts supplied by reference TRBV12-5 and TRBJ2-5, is DARVTQTPRHKVTEMGQEVTMRCQPILGHNTVFWYRQTMMQGLELLAYFRNRAPLDDSGMPKDRFSAEMPDATLATLKIQPSEPRDSAVYFCASGNTPVVHFGPGTRLLVL.

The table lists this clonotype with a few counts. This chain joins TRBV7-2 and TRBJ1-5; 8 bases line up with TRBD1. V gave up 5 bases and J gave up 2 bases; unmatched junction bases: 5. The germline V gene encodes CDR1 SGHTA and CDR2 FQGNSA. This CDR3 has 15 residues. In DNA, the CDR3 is TGTGCCAGCAGCCCTCAACAGGGGGGCAATCAGCCCCAGCATTTT. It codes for CASSPQQGGNQPQHF. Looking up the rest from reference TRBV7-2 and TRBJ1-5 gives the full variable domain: GAGVSQSPSNKVTEKGKDVELRCDPISGHTALYWYRQSLGQGLEFLIYFQGNSAPDKSGLPSDRFSAERTGGSVSTLTIQRTQQEDSAVYLCASSPQQGGNQPQHFGDGTRLSIL.

CDR3 in amino acids: CASSTIGDQETQYF. As DNA, the CDR3 is TGTGCCAGCAGTACTATAGGGGACCAAGAGACCCAGTACTTC. J is TRBJ2-5 and V is TRBV27; perhaps TRBD1 as D (5 bases). Trimming cost V 5 bases and J 0 bases, with 10 bases left between them. CDR1 and CDR2 (germline): MNHEY, SMNVEV (reference sequence). The CDR3 is 14 amino acids.

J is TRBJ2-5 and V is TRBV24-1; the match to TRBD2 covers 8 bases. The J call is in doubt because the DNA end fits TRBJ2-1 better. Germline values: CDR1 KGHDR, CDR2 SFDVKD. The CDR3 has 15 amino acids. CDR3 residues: CATSDPLSGINEQFF. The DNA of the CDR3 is TGTGCCACCAGTGATCCCCTTAGCGGGATCAATGAGCAGTTCTTC.

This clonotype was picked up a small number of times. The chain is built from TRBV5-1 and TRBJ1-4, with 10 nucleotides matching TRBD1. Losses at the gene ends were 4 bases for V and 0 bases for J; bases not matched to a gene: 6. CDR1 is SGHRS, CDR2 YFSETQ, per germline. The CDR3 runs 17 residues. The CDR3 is CASSPRDRGSTNEKLFF. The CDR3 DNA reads TGCGCCAGCAGCCCCCGGGACAGGGGTTCAACTAATGAAAAACTGTTTTTT.

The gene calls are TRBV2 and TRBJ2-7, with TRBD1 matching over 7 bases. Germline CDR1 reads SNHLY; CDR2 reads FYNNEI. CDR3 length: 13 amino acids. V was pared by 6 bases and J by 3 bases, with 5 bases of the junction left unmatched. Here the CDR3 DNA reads TGTGCCAGCAGGGGTACAGGGGTCTACGAGCAGTACTTC. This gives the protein CASRGTGVYEQYF.

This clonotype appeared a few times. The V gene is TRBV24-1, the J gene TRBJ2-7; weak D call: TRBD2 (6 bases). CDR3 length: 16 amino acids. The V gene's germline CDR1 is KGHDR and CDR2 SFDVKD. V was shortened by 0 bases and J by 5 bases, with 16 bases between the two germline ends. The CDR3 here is CATSDLQYRRVDEQYF. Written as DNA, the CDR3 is TGTGCCACCAGTGATTTGCAATACAGGAGGGTAGACGAGCAGTACTTC.

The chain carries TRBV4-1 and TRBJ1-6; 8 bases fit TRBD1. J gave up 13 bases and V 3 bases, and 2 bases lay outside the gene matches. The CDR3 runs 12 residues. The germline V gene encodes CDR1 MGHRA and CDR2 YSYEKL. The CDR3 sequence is CASSQGQAPLHF. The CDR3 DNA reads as TGCGCCAGCAGCCAGGGACAGGCCCCCCTCCACTTT.

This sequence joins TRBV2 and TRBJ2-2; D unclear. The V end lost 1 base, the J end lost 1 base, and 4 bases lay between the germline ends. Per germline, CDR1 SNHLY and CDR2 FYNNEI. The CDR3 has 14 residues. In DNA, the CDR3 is TGTGCCAGCAGTGAAGAAAGGAACACCGGGGAGCTGTTTTTT. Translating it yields CASSEERNTGELFF.

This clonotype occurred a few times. CDR3 nucleotide sequence: TGTGCCAGCAGTTTAAGCCAGGGCAGGACCTACGAGCAGTACTTC. This translates into CASSLSQGRTYEQYF. The chain couples TRBV12-3 or TRBV12-4 to TRBJ2-5, with a tentative D call TRBD1 (5 bases). The J call may be mistaken, given a closer DNA end match to TRBJ2-7. The CDR3 consists of 15 residues.

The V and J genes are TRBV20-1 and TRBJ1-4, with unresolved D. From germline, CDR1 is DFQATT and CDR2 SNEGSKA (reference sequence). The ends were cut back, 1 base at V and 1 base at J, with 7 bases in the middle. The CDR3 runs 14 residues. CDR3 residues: CSARVGKTNEKLFF. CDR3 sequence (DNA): TGCAGTGCTAGAGTTGGAAAAACTAATGAAAAACTGTTTTTT.

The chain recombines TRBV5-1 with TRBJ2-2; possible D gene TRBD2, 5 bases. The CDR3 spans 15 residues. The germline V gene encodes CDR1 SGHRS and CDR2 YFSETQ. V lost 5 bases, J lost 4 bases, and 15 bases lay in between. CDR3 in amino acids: CASSFREFGTGELFF. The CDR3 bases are TGCGCCAGCAGTTTTAGGGAGTTTGGCACCGGGGAGCTGTTTTTT.

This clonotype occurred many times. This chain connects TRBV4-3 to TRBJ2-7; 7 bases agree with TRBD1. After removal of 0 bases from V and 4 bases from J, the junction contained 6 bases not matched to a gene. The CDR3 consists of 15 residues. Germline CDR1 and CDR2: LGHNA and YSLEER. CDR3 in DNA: TGCGCCAGCAGCCAAGATGAGGGGGCGGGTTACGAGCAGTACTTC. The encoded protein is CASSQDEGAGYEQYF.

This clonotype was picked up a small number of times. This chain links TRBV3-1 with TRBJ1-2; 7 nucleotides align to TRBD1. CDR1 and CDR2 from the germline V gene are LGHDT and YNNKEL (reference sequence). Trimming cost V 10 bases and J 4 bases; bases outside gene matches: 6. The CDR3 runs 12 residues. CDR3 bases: TGTGCCACAGGGGGGGTCTCCTATGGCTACACCTTC. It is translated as CATGGVSYGYTF.

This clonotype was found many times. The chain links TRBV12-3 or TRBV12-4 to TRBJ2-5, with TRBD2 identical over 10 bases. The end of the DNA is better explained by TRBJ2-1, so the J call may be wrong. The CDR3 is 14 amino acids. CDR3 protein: CASNQREGRGEQFF. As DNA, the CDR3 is TGTGCCAGCAACCAGCGGGAGGGCCGCGGTGAGCAGTTCTTC.

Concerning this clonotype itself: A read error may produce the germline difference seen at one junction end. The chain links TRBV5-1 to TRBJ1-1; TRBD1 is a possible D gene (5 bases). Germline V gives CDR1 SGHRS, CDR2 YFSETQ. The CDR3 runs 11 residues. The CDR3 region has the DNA TGCGCCAGCACAACGGGGACTGAAGCTCTCTTT. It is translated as CASTTGTEALF.